These 5 T cell receptor beta chains share one sample of origin, sequenced in a study of blood T cell repertoires in COVID-19. Profiling relied on immunoSEQ multiplex PCR, and the TCRdb table lists in-frame clones only, not all of them. The sample holds under 200,000 clones; around 80% are singletons and the top ten take around 7%. Sequenced input: peripheral blood. These receptors originate from a man aged 70 or older with active or convalescent COVID-19.

The rearrangement links TRBV2 to TRBJ1-1, with 7 bases that match TRBD1. This CDR3 is 14 amino acids long. Germline V gives CDR1 SNHLY, CDR2 FYNNEI. V lost 5 bases and J lost 6; bases outside the gene matches: 9. CDR3 sequence: CASSSDRVGAEAFF. For the CDR3, the DNA is TGTGCCAGCAGTTCAGACAGGGTAGGCGCTGAAGCTTTCTTT.

This clone was seen once. The chain employs TRBV12-3 or TRBV12-4 and TRBJ1-1, with unresolved D. Trimming stripped 6 bases from V and 1 base from J, with 9 bases between. This CDR3 has 13 residues. The CDR3 loop is CASSQSPNTEAFF. CDR3 sequence (DNA): TGTGCCAGCAGCCAGTCCCCGAACACTGAAGCTTTCTTT.

V and J are TRBV12-5 and TRBJ2-7; 8 bases fit TRBD2. Germline assignment: CDR1 LGHNT and CDR2 FRNRAP. V shed 3 bases and J 6 bases; nucleotides not matched to a gene: 7. This CDR3 has 14 residues. CDR3: CASGFFSGGREQYF. In nucleotides, the CDR3 is TGTGCTAGTGGTTTCTTCTCGGGGGGGCGCGAGCAGTACTTC.

Concerning this clone: One end of the junction does not line up with germline, which may come from a read error. The CDR3 bases are TGTGCCAGCAGTCACACAGGGAACGAACAGTACTTC. This sequence encodes CASSHTGNEQYF. V is TRBV14 and J is TRBJ2-7; D possibly corresponds to TRBD1 (6 bases). Germline loops: CDR1 SGHDN, CDR2 FVKESK. CDR3 size: 12 residues.

V and J are TRBV5-4 and TRBJ2-5, with 9 bases fitting TRBD1. This CDR3 contains 14 residues. Germline lookup yields CDR1 SGHNT and CDR2 YYREEE (reference sequence). The J segment lost 2 bases and the V segment lost 4 bases, leaving 3 bases of the junction unmatched. CDR3 bases: TGTGCCAGCAGCCCCGGACAGGGGCAAGAGACCCAGTACTTC. This gives the protein CASSPGQGQETQYF.